These T cell receptor beta chains were read from a single sample in a study of CD8+ T cells in alopecia areata. Method: immunoSEQ multiplex PCR; TCRdb's copy keeps in-frame clones and lacks some. The table includes 180,000 or so clones, about three fifths detected once. The specimen was CD4+ T cells sorted from blood, collected at week 24, from a patient treated with tofacitinib. Receptors were obtained from a human donor with alopecia areata. Each CDR3 is given with its conserved first and last residue. Each record gives: V gene, clone size, J gene, D gene, CDR3 protein, CDR3 DNA. The D gene is left open where the match is weak. The listing skips clone size in some rows; elsewhere it reads once, few, many or a size class.

V gene: TRBV29-1
clone size: .
J gene: TRBJ2-1
D gene: TRBD2
CDR3 protein: CSGGLAAYNEQFF
CDR3 DNA: TGCAGCGGTGGACTAGCGGCCTACAATGAGCAGTTCTTC

V gene: TRBV2
clone size: .
J gene: TRBJ2-6
D gene: .
CDR3 protein: CASSVASSGANVLTF
CDR3 DNA: TGTGCCAGCAGTGTTGCCTCCTCTGGGGCCAACGTCCTGACTTTC

V gene: TRBV4-3
clone size: .
J gene: TRBJ2-3
D gene: TRBD2
CDR3 protein: CASSQVEIAGGPDTQYF
CDR3 DNA: TGCGCCAGCAGCCAAGTGGAAATAGCGGGAGGGCCAGATACGCAGTATTTT

V gene: TRBV5-1
clone size: .
J gene: TRBJ2-6
D gene: TRBD1
CDR3 protein: CASSSDRGSTSGANVLTF
CDR3 DNA: TGCGCCAGCAGCTCCGACAGGGGCTCGACCTCTGGGGCCAACGTCCTGACTTTC

V gene: TRBV7-2
clone size: few
J gene: TRBJ1-4
D gene: TRBD1
CDR3 protein: CASGTGLNEKLFF
CDR3 DNA: TGTGCCAGTGGGACAGGCCTCAATGAAAAACTGTTTTTT

V gene: TRBV28
clone size: few
J gene: TRBJ1-1
D gene: .
CDR3 protein: CASSGGRVFTEAFF
CDR3 DNA: TGTGCCAGCAGCGGAGGCAGAGTTTTCACTGAAGCTTTCTTT

V gene: TRBV27
clone size: .
J gene: TRBJ1-2
D gene: .
CDR3 protein: CASSRVVGRQGINYGYTF
CDR3 DNA: TGTGCCAGCTCCCGGGTGGTAGGAAGGCAGGGGATTAACTATGGCTACACCTTC

V gene: TRBV4-2
clone size: .
J gene: TRBJ2-7
D gene: .
CDR3 protein: CASSQERTIAYEQYF
CDR3 DNA: TGTGCCAGCAGCCAAGAAAGGACTATCGCCTACGAGCAGTACTTC

V gene: TRBV5-1
clone size: .
J gene: TRBJ1-5
D gene: .
CDR3 protein: CASSPLESNQPQHF
CDR3 DNA: TGCGCCAGCAGCCCACTGGAGAGCAATCAGCCCCAGCATTTT

V gene: TRBV7-2
clone size: .
J gene: TRBJ2-3
D gene: TRBD1
CDR3 protein: CASSPRTGGTDTQYF
CDR3 DNA: TGTGCCAGCAGCCCTAGGACAGGGGGCACAGATACGCAGTATTTT

V gene: TRBV7-7
clone size: .
J gene: TRBJ2-1
D gene: .
CDR3 protein: CASSFGLYNEQFF
CDR3 DNA: TGTGCCAGCAGCTTTGGACTATACAATGAGCAGTTCTTC

V gene: TRBV7-2
clone size: .
J gene: TRBJ2-3
D gene: TRBD2
CDR3 protein: CASSHRLAAGTDTQYF
CDR3 DNA: TGTGCCAGCAGCCACCGACTAGCGGCGGGCACAGATACGCAGTATTTT

V gene: TRBV30
clone size: .
J gene: TRBJ2-7
D gene: .
CDR3 protein: CAWSVPVVGGGYEQYF
CDR3 DNA: TGTGCCTGGAGTGTACCGGTTGTGGGTGGGGGCTACGAGCAGTACTTC

V gene: TRBV2
clone size: .
J gene: TRBJ2-4
D gene: TRBD1
CDR3 protein: CASSVDSGTGWRIQYF
CDR3 DNA: TGTGCCAGCAGTGTGGATTCTGGGACAGGGTGGCGCATTCAGTACTTC

V gene: TRBV7-2
clone size: .
J gene: TRBJ2-1
D gene: TRBD2
CDR3 protein: CASSGRLANSYNEQFF
CDR3 DNA: TGTGCCAGCAGCGGGAGACTAGCGAACTCCTACAATGAGCAGTTCTTC

V gene: TRBV11-1
clone size: .
J gene: TRBJ2-5
D gene: .
CDR3 protein: CASSLAQETQYF
CDR3 DNA: TGTGCCAGCAGCTTAGCGCAAGAGACCCAGTACTTC

V gene: TRBV5-4
clone size: once
J gene: TRBJ2-2
D gene: TRBD1
CDR3 protein: CASSPGTGRVGELFF
CDR3 DNA: TGTGCCAGCAGTCCTGGGACAGGGAGGGTCGGGGAGCTGTTTTTT

V gene: TRBV28
clone size: .
J gene: TRBJ2-5
D gene: .
CDR3 protein: CASSLKDPLGTQYF
CDR3 DNA: TGTGCCAGCAGTTTAAAAGACCCGCTGGGGACCCAGTACTTC

V gene: TRBV7-2
clone size: few
J gene: TRBJ2-5
D gene: .
CDR3 protein: CASSLSLAGETQYF
CDR3 DNA: TGTGCCAGCAGCTTATCACTAGCCGGAGAGACCCAGTACTTC

V gene: TRBV5-1
clone size: few
J gene: TRBJ2-1
D gene: .
CDR3 protein: CASSSGAVGNEQFF
CDR3 DNA: TGCGCCAGCAGCTCGGGGGCCGTGGGGAATGAGCAGTTCTTC

V gene: TRBV7-9
clone size: .
J gene: TRBJ2-5
D gene: .
CDR3 protein: CASSSGQGPLYF
CDR3 DNA: TGTGCCAGCAGCTCTGGGCAGGGGCCCCTGTACTTC

V gene: TRBV28
clone size: .
J gene: TRBJ2-6
D gene: TRBD2
CDR3 protein: CASSSLAGVGANVLTF
CDR3 DNA: TGTGCCAGCAGTTCCCTAGCGGGAGTTGGGGCCAACGTCCTGACTTTC

V gene: TRBV2
clone size: .
J gene: TRBJ2-1
D gene: .
CDR3 protein: CASSELEEQFF
CDR3 DNA: TGTGCCAGCAGTGAACTGGAGGAGCAGTTCTTC

V gene: TRBV15
clone size: .
J gene: TRBJ2-3
D gene: TRBD2
CDR3 protein: CATSRRTSGEADTQYF
CDR3 DNA: TGTGCCACCAGCAGGCGGACTAGCGGGGAGGCAGATACGCAGTATTTT

V gene: TRBV30
clone size: .
J gene: TRBJ2-3
D gene: TRBD2
CDR3 protein: CAWSPSSGLTDTQYF
CDR3 DNA: TGTGCCTGGAGTCCGTCTAGCGGCCTCACAGATACGCAGTATTTT

V gene: TRBV29-1
clone size: .
J gene: TRBJ1-5
D gene: .
CDR3 protein: CSVITEGAGPQHF
CDR3 DNA: TGCAGCGTTATAACAGAGGGAGCAGGGCCCCAGCATTTT

V gene: TRBV5-1
clone size: .
J gene: TRBJ2-1
D gene: TRBD1
CDR3 protein: CASRDRVHNEQFF
CDR3 DNA: TGCGCCAGCAGGGACAGGGTACACAATGAGCAGTTCTTC

V gene: TRBV2
clone size: few
J gene: TRBJ1-1
D gene: .
CDR3 protein: CASTILRAAEAFF
CDR3 DNA: TGTGCCAGCACCATCCTGCGGGCAGCTGAAGCTTTCTTT

V gene: TRBV4-2
clone size: .
J gene: TRBJ1-1
D gene: .
CDR3 protein: CASSQGDSPNTEAFF
CDR3 DNA: TGTGCCAGCAGCCAGGGCGACAGCCCTAACACTGAAGCTTTCTTT

V gene: TRBV7-2
clone size: few
J gene: TRBJ1-2
D gene: .
CDR3 protein: CASSPRDTEVYGYTF
CDR3 DNA: TGTGCCAGCAGCCCCAGGGACACGGAGGTCTATGGCTACACCTTC

V gene: TRBV9
clone size: .
J gene: TRBJ2-5
D gene: TRBD2
CDR3 protein: CASSVGTSGREETQYF
CDR3 DNA: TGTGCCAGCAGCGTGGGGACTAGCGGGAGAGAAGAGACCCAGTACTTC

V gene: TRBV7-2
clone size: .
J gene: TRBJ2-6
D gene: TRBD1
CDR3 protein: CASSPRAGGGGANVLTF
CDR3 DNA: TGTGCCAGCAGCCCCCGGGCAGGGGGCGGTGGGGCCAACGTCCTGACTTTC

V gene: TRBV29-1
clone size: few
J gene: TRBJ1-2
D gene: TRBD1
CDR3 protein: CSADTGGYGYTF
CDR3 DNA: TGCAGCGCGGACACAGGGGGCTATGGCTACACCTTC

V gene: TRBV27
clone size: .
J gene: TRBJ1-1
D gene: .
CDR3 protein: CASRTQRNTEAFF
CDR3 DNA: TGTGCCAGCAGGACTCAAAGGAACACTGAAGCTTTCTTT

V gene: TRBV7-2
clone size: .
J gene: TRBJ1-2
D gene: .
CDR3 protein: CASSPSIYGYTF
CDR3 DNA: TGTGCCAGCAGCCCCAGTATTTATGGCTACACCTTC

V gene: TRBV30
clone size: .
J gene: TRBJ2-7
D gene: .
CDR3 protein: CAWSTVLYEQYF
CDR3 DNA: TGTGCCTGGAGTACTGTCCTCTACGAGCAGTACTTC

V gene: TRBV7-3
clone size: .
J gene: TRBJ2-1
D gene: TRBD2
CDR3 protein: CASSLDASGRQNEQFF
CDR3 DNA: TGTGCCAGCAGCTTGGATGCTAGCGGGAGACAGAATGAGCAGTTCTTC

V gene: TRBV25-1
clone size: .
J gene: TRBJ2-3
D gene: .
CDR3 protein: CASSDHLGSGGDTQYF
CDR3 DNA: TGTGCCAGCAGTGACCACCTGGGGTCTGGGGGGGATACGCAGTATTTT

V gene: TRBV7-2
clone size: .
J gene: TRBJ2-1
D gene: TRBD1
CDR3 protein: CASSSSPQGNEQFF
CDR3 DNA: TGTGCCAGCAGCTCCAGCCCACAGGGGAATGAGCAGTTCTTC

V gene: TRBV7-2
clone size: .
J gene: TRBJ1-5
D gene: .
CDR3 protein: CASSPGRGNQPQHF
CDR3 DNA: TGTGCCAGCAGCCCGGGAAGGGGAAATCAGCCCCAGCATTTT

V gene: TRBV30
clone size: .
J gene: TRBJ2-2
D gene: .
CDR3 protein: CAWSVGGELFF
CDR3 DNA: TGTGCCTGGAGTGTCGGCGGGGAGCTGTTTTTT

V gene: TRBV5-4
clone size: few
J gene: TRBJ2-1
D gene: TRBD2
CDR3 protein: CASSSRLAGDNEQFF
CDR3 DNA: TGTGCCAGCAGCTCGCGACTAGCGGGGGACAATGAGCAGTTCTTC

V gene: TRBV4-3
clone size: once
J gene: TRBJ2-3
D gene: .
CDR3 protein: CASSQVGASTDTQYF
CDR3 DNA: TGCGCCAGCAGCCAAGTCGGAGCGAGCACAGATACGCAGTATTTT

V gene: TRBV7-2
clone size: .
J gene: TRBJ2-5
D gene: .
CDR3 protein: CASSLVEAETQYF
CDR3 DNA: TGTGCCAGCAGCTTAGTCGAGGCAGAGACCCAGTACTTC

V gene: TRBV29-1
clone size: .
J gene: TRBJ1-2
D gene: TRBD1
CDR3 protein: CSVARGQGRGIGYTF
CDR3 DNA: TGCAGCGTTGCAAGGGGACAGGGAAGGGGCATTGGCTACACCTTC

V gene: TRBV2
clone size: .
J gene: TRBJ1-1
D gene: .
CDR3 protein: CASRITGTEAFF
CDR3 DNA: TGTGCCAGCAGGATAACGGGGACTGAAGCTTTCTTT

V gene: TRBV5-1
clone size: few
J gene: TRBJ2-1
D gene: TRBD2
CDR3 protein: CASSLGGTSGSPYDEQFF
CDR3 DNA: TGCGCCAGCAGCCTCGGGGGGACTAGCGGGAGTCCCTACGATGAGCAGTTCTTC

V gene: TRBV7-3
clone size: once
J gene: TRBJ2-7
D gene: .
CDR3 protein: CASSLGARGYEQYF
CDR3 DNA: TGTGCCAGCAGCTTAGGGGCTCGCGGTTACGAGCAGTACTTC